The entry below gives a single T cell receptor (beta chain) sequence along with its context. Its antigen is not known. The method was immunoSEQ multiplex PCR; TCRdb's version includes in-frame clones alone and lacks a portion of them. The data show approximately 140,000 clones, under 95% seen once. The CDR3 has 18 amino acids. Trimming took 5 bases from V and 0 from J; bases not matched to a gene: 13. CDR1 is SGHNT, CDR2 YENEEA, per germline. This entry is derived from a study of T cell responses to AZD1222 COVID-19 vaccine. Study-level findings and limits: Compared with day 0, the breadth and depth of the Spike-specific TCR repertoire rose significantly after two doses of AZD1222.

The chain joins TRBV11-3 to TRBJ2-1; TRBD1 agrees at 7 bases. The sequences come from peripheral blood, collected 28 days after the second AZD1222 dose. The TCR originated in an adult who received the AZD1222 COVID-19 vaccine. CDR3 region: CASSVRGPRDSSYNEQFF. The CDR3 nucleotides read TGTGCCAGCAGCGTTAGGGGCCCCCGGGACAGCTCCTACAATGAGCAGTTCTTC.